This T cell receptor (beta chain) was captured in a study of cytomegalovirus exposure and HLA in healthy donors. Concerning this clone: Its antigen is still unknown.

The study, taken as a whole, reports: The only immune exposure information that was available was CMV serostatus. The study put 150 to 200 TCR beta chains on its list as cytomegalovirus-associated.

J lost 4 bases, V lost 5 bases, and 5 bases had no gene match. The CDR3 has 15 residues. CDR1 and CDR2 from the germline V gene are SGHAT and FQDESV (reference sequence). Use of 60 Vbeta and 13 Jbeta primers characterized the PCR. Measured with immunoSEQ multiplex PCR; TCRdb has only the in-frame clones, and not every one. The sample shows approximately 180,000 clones, about 80% of them seen only once. This clonotype was obtained from a woman younger than 45 in good health and CMV-seronegative. The specimen sequenced was PBMCs. The gene calls are TRBV11-1 and TRBJ2-2; 9 nucleotides line up with TRBD2. The CDR3 here is CASSPGLAGTGELFF. CDR3 DNA: TGTGCCAGCAGCCCGGGACTAGCCGGCACCGGGGAGCTGTTTTTT. The full variable domain, its missing parts supplied by reference TRBV11-1 and TRBJ2-2, is EAEVAQSPRYKITEKSQAVAFWCDPISGHATLYWYRQILGQGPELLVQFQDESVVDDSQLPKDRFSAERLKGVDSTLKIQPAELGDSAMYLCASSPGLAGTGELFFGEGSRLTVL.